This T cell receptor beta chain was sequenced for a study of blood T cell repertoires in COVID-19. Assay: immunoSEQ multiplex PCR; the TCRdb copy retains only in-frame clones and omits some. This table has over 20,000 clones, about 91% appearing once. Specimen: peripheral blood. This clonotype originated in a man in his 70s with active COVID-19.

The CDR3 protein is CASIPGGGNTIYF. The CDR3 DNA sequence: TGTGCCAGCATCCCCGGGGGTGGAAACACCATATATTTT. The chain combines TRBV28 with TRBJ1-3; D might be TRBD1 (5 bases). Trimming removed 7 bases at V and 3 bases at J, with 10 bases between. Germline V gives CDR1 MDHEN, CDR2 SYDVKM. The CDR3 is 13 amino acids.